Listed below are T cell receptor beta chains from one sample, sequenced in a study of T-cell reconstitution after alpha-beta-depleted transplantation in children. TCRdb independently ran MiXCR on the PCR reads; one entry per CDR3 protein. The sample has some 600,000 distinct CDR3 sequences, roughly 13% seen once. The material sequenced was PBMCs, mostly from graft donor cells, taken 360 days after TCRalphabeta/CD19-depleted stem cell transplant. The receptor source for this set is a male patient aged 10 to 17 who had a stem cell transplant for acute myeloid leukemia, so the T cells may come from the graft donor. Both conserved end residues are part of each CDR3. Each record gives: D gene, clone size, V gene, J gene, CDR3 protein, CDR3 DNA. The D gene is left open where the match is weak. Clone sizes are given selectively: once, few, many, or a class where the clone is expanded.

>-|-|TRBV27|TRBJ2-3
CASSLSGPFNRQYF
TGTGCCAGCAGTTTATCAGGGCCTTTTAATAGGCAGTATTTT
>TRBD2|many|TRBV20-1|TRBJ2-1
CSAGRGLAGGDNEQFF
TGCAGTGCTGGGAGGGGACTAGCGGGAGGGGACAATGAGCAGTTCTTC
>TRBD2|-|TRBV12-3/TRBV12-4|TRBJ2-4
CASSGVAGGRNIQYF
TGTGCCAGCAGTGGGGTAGCGGGAGGGCGAAACATTCAGTACTTC
>-|-|TRBV25-1|TRBJ2-5
CASTSVTETQYF
TGTGCCAGTACCAGTGTTACGGAGACCCAGTACTTC
>-|-|TRBV20-1|TRBJ2-1
CSAGMRNPSQFF
TGCAGTGCTGGAATGAGAAACCCCTCGCAGTTCTTC
>-|many|TRBV15|TRBJ1-5
CATSREGGRSQPQHF
TGTGCCACCAGCAGAGAAGGAGGGCGCTCTCAGCCCCAGCATTTT
>TRBD1|-|TRBV5-1|TRBJ2-7
CASSETGGRNEQYF
TGCGCCAGCAGCGAGACAGGGGGCAGGAACGAGCAGTACTTC
>-|few|TRBV15|TRBJ2-7
CATSREKSQGKDSGQYF
TGTGCCACCAGCAGAGAGAAAAGCCAGGGAAAAGATTCGGGGCAGTACTTC
>TRBD1|many|TRBV18|TRBJ1-5
CASSPLAQRGGQPQHF
TGTGCCAGCTCACCACTGGCGCAGCGAGGGGGCCAGCCCCAGCATTTT
>-|-|TRBV20-1|TRBJ2-7
CSARHGTYLSYEQYF
TGCAGTGCTAGACACGGGACATATCTCTCCTACGAGCAGTACTTC
>-|few|TRBV28|TRBJ2-1
CASSLPPRPITRFF
TGTGCCAGCAGTTTACCCCCTAGACCTATTACGCGGTTCTTC
>-|-|TRBV15|TRBJ2-6
CATSRGPGRPGANVLTF
TGTGCCACCAGCAGAGGCCCAGGAAGGCCTGGGGCCAACGTCCTGACTTTC
>-|-|TRBV6-5|TRBJ1-2
CASSYSWQASGYTF
TGTGCCAGCAGTTACTCGTGGCAGGCCAGTGGCTACACCTTC